Sequencing of this TCR beta chain was carried out in a study of identical twins. One entry per CDR3 protein, called by TCRdb with MiXCR from the 5' RACE reads. The top ten hold less than 4% of the sample, which has 230,000 or so distinct CDR3 sequences, about 8.3% seen once. This clonotype has a handful of counts. The antigen is unknown. Germline V lookup: CDR1 MNHEY, CDR2 SMNVEV (reference sequence). V was cut by 2 bases and J by 3 bases, with 14 bases left in between. The CDR3 is made up of 15 amino acids. Study findings and constraints: Reduced insertions were recorded for abundant cord blood beta clonotypes, with no such pattern in memory repertoires.

The same data also contributed to another study, on yellow fever vaccine responses in identical twins.

The chain links TRBV27 to TRBJ2-7; D is ambiguous. Material for sequencing was CD8+ T cells sorted from blood. This TCR derives from a woman younger than 35 in good health. This CDR3 is CASSLIGPKGYEQYF. The DNA of the CDR3 is TGTGCCAGCAGTTTAATCGGGCCAAAGGGCTACGAGCAGTACTTC.